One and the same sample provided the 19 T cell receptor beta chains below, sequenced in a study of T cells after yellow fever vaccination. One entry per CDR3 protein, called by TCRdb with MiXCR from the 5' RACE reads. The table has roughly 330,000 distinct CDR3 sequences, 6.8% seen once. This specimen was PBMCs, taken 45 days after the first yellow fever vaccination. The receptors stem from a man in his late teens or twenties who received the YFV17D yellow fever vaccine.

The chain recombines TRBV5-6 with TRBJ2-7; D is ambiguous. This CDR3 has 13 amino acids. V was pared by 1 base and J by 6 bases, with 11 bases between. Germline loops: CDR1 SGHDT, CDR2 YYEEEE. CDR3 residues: CASSLFNGIEQYV. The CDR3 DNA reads TGTGCCAGCAGCTTGTTCAACGGCATCGAGCAGTACGTC.

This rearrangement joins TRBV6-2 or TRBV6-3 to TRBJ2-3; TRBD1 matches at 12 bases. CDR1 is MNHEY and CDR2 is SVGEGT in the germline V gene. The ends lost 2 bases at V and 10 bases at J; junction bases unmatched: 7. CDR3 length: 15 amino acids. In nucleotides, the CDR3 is TGTGCCAGCAGTTACACCGGGACAGGGGGCTCCTCGCAGTATTTT. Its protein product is CASSYTGTGGSSQYF.

In DNA form, the CDR3 reads TGTGCCAGCAGTTATCGTTCGAACACTGAAGCTTTCTTT. Its protein product is CASSYRSNTEAFF. V gene TRBV6-5 combines with J gene TRBJ1-1; D is unresolved. Germline V CDR1 and CDR2: MNHEY, SVGAGI. The CDR3 covers 13 residues. With 3 bases removed from V and 1 base from J, the gap between germline ends came to 6 bases.

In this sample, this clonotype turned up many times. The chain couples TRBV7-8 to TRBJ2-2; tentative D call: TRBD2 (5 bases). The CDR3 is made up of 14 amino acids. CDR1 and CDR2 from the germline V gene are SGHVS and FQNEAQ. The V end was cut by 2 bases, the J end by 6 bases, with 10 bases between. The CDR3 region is CASSLKVRAGELFF. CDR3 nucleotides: TGTGCCAGCAGCTTAAAAGTGAGGGCCGGGGAGCTGTTTTTT. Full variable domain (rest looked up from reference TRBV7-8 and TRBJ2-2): GAGVSQSPRYKVAKRGQDVALRCDPISGHVSLFWYQQALGQGPEFLTYFQNEAQLDKSGLPSDRFFAERPEGSVSTLKIQRTQQEDSAVYLCASSLKVRAGELFFGEGSRLTVL.

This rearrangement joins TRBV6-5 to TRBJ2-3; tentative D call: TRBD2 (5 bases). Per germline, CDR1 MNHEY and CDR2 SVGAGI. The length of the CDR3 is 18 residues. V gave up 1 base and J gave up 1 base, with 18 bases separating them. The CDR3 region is CASSYFRLAGTGTDTQYF. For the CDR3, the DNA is TGTGCCAGCAGTTACTTTAGGCTAGCTGGTACCGGCACAGATACGCAGTATTTT.

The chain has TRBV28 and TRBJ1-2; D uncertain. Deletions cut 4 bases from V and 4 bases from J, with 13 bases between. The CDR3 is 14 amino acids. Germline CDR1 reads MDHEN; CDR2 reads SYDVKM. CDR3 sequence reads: CASSSEVVVYGYTF. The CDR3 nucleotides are TGTGCCAGCAGTTCTGAAGTAGTAGTCTATGGCTACACCTTC.

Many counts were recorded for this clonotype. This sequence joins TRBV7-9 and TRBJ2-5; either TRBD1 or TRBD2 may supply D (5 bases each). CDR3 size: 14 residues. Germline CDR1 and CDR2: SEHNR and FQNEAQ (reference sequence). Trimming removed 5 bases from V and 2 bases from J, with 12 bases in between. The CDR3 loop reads CASSRGPRQETQYF. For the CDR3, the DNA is TGTGCCAGCAGCCGGGGACCCCGGCAAGAGACCCAGTACTTC.

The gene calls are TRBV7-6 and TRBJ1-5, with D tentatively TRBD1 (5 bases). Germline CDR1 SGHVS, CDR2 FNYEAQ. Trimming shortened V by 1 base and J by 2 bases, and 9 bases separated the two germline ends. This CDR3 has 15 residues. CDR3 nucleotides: TGTGCCAGCAGCTTAGGGGACTGCGGCAATCAGCCCCAGCATTTT. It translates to CASSLGDCGNQPQHF.

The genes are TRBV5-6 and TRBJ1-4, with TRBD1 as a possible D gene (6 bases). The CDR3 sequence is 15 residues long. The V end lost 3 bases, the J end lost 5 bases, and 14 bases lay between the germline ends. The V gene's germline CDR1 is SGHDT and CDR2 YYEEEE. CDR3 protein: CASSSSGTRNEKLFF. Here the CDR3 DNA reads TGTGCCAGCAGCTCTTCTGGGACAAGGAATGAAAAACTGTTTTTT. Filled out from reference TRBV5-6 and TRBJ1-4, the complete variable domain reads DAGVTQSPTHLIKTRGQQVTLRCSPKSGHDTVSWYQQALGQGPQFIFQYYEEEERQRGNFPDRFSGHQFPNYSSELNVNALLLGDSALYLCASSSSGTRNEKLFFGSGTQLSVL.

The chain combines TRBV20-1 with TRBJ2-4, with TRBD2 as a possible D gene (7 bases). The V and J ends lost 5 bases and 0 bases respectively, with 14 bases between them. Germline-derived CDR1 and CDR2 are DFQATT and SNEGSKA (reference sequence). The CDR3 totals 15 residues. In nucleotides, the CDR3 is TGCAGTGCTCCCAAGGGGGGGGTAGCCAAAAACATTCAGTACTTC. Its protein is CSAPKGGVAKNIQYF.

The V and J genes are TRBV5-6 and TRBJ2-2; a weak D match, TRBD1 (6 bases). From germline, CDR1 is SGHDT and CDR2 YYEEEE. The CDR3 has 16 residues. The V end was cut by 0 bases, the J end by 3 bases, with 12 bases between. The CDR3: CASSLDQGSYTGELFF. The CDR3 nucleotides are TGTGCCAGCAGCTTGGACCAGGGGAGTTACACCGGGGAGCTGTTTTTT. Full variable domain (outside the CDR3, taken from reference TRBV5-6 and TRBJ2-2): DAGVTQSPTHLIKTRGQQVTLRCSPKSGHDTVSWYQQALGQGPQFIFQYYEEEERQRGNFPDRFSGHQFPNYSSELNVNALLLGDSALYLCASSLDQGSYTGELFFGEGSRLTVL.

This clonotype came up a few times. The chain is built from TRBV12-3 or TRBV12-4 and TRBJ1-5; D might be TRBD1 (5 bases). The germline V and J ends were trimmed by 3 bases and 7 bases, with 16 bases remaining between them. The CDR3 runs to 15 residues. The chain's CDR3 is CASSFAFRGEQPQHF. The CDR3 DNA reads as TGTGCCAGCAGTTTTGCGTTTAGGGGTGAACAGCCCCAGCATTTT.

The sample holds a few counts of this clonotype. The CDR3, as DNA: TGTGCCAGCAGCGCAACTAATGTACCCCCAGGTACGCAGTATTTT. This gives the protein CASSATNVPPGTQYF. J is TRBJ2-3 and V is TRBV6-1, with D hard to call. With 6 bases removed from V and 8 bases from J, the gap between germline ends came to 21 bases. The CDR3 has 15 amino acids. Germline CDR1 reads MNHNS; CDR2 reads SASEGT.

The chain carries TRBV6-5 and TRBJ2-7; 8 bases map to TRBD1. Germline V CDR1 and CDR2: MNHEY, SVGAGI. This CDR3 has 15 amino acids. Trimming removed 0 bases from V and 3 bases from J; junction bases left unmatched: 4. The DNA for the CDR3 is TGTGCCAGCAGTTACTCTGTTGGACAGGGCTACGAGCAGTACTTC. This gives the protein CASSYSVGQGYEQYF.

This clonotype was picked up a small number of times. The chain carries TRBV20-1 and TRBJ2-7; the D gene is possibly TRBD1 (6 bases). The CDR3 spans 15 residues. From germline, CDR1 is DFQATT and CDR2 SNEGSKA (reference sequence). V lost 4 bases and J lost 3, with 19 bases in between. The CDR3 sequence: CSAKTWTAGVYEQYF. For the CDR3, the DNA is TGCAGTGCTAAAACCTGGACGGCAGGGGTCTACGAGCAGTACTTC.

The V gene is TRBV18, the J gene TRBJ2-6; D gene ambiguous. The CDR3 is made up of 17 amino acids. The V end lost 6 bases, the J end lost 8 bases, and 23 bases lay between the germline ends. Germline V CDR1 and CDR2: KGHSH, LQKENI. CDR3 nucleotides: TGTGCCAGCTCCCGCACTGCCACCTCTCTGGGGACCAACGTCCTGACTTTC. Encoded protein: CASSRTATSLGTNVLTF. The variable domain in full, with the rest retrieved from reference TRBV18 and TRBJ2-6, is NAGVMQNPRHLVRRRGQEARLRCSPMKGHSHVYWYRQLPEEGLKFMVYLQKENIIDESGMPKERFSAEFPKEGPSILRIQQVVRGDSAAYFCASSRTATSLGTNVLTFGAGSRLTVL.

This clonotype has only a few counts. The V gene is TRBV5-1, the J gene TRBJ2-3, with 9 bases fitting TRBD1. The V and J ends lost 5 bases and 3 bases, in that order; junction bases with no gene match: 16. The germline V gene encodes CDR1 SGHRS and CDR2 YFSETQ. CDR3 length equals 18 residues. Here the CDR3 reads CASRRGPGTGQGTDTQYF. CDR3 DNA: TGCGCCAGCAGGCGCGGCCCTGGTACTGGACAGGGGACAGATACGCAGTATTTT.

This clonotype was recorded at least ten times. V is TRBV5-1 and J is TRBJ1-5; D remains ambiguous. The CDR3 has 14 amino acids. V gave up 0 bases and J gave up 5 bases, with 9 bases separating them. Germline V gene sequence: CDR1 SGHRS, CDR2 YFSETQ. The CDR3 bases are TGCGCCAGCAGCTTGGTGGGATTGGATCAGCCCCAGCATTTT. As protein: CASSLVGLDQPQHF.

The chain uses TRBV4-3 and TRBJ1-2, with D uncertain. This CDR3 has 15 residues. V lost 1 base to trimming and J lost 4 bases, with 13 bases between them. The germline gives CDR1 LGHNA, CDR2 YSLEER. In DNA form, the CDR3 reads TGCGCCAGCAGCCAAGCTAGGCCCCTGGGCTATGGCTACACCTTC. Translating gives CASSQARPLGYGYTF.